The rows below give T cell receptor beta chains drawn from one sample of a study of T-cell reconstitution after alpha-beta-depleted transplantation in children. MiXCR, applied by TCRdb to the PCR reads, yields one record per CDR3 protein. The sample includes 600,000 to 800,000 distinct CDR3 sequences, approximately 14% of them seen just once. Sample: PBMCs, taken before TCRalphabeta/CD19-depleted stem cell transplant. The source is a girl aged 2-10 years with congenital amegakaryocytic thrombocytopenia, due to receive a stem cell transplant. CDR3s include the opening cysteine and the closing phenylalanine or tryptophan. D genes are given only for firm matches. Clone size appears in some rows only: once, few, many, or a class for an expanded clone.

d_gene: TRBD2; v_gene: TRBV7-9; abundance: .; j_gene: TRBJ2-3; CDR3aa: CASSTGLAGGMHTQYF; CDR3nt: TGTGCCAGCAGCACCGGACTAGCGGGAGGAATGCATACGCAGTATTTT
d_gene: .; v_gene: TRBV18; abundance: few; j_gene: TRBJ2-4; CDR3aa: CASSPGPRRAKNIQYF; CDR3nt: TGTGCCAGCTCACCCGGACCCCGTAGGGCCAAAAACATTCAGTACTTC
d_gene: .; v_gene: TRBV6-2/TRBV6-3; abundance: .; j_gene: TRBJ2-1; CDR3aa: CASSPQNHNEQFF; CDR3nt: TGTGCCAGCAGCCCTCAAAACCACAATGAGCAGTTCTTC
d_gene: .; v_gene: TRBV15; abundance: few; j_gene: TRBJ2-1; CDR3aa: CATSTPGNEQFF; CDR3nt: TGTGCCACCAGCACCCCAGGGAATGAGCAGTTCTTC
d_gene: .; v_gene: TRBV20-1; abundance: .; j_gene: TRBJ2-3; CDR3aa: CSARAHWRVPPDTQYF; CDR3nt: TGCAGTGCTAGAGCCCACTGGCGGGTGCCCCCCGATACGCAGTATTTT
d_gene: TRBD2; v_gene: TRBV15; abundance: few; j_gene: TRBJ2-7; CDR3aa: CATSSSGSVSYEQYF; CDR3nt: TGTGCCACCAGCAGTAGCGGGAGTGTGTCCTACGAGCAGTACTTC
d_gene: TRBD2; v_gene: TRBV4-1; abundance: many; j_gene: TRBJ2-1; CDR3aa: CASSPTWTSGRNEQFF; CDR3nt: TGCGCCAGCAGCCCGACGTGGACTAGCGGGAGAAATGAGCAGTTCTTC
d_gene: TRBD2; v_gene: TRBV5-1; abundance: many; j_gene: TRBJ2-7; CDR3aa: CASRPLIAGGYEQYF; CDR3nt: TGCGCCAGCAGGCCGTTGATAGCGGGAGGGTACGAGCAGTACTTC
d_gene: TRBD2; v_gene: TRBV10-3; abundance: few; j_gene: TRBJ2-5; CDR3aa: CAISEDVTSGPETQYF; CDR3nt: TGTGCCATCAGTGAAGATGTGACTAGCGGGCCAGAGACCCAGTACTTC
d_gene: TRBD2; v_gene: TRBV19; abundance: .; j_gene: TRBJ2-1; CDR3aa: CASSMLAGSAINEQFF; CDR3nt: TGTGCCAGTAGTATGCTAGCGGGGAGTGCGATAAATGAGCAGTTCTTC
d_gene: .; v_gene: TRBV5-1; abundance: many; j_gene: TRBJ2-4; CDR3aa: CASSFRGGGDIQYF; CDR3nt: TGCGCCAGCAGCTTCAGGGGTGGAGGAGACATTCAGTACTTC
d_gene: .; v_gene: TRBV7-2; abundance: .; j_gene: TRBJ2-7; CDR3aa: CASSPQLQASYEQYF; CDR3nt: TGTGCCAGCAGCCCACAACTACAGGCATCCTACGAGCAGTACTTC
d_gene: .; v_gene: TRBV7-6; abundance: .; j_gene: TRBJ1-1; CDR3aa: CASSPHSKGEAFF; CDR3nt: TGTGCCAGCAGCCCACATAGCAAGGGTGAAGCTTTCTTT
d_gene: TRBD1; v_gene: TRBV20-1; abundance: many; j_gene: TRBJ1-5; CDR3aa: CSARGRTGLAQPQHF; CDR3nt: TGCAGTGCTAGAGGCCGGACAGGCTTAGCTCAGCCCCAGCATTTT
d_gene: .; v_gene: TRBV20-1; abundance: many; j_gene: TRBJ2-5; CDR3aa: CSARKRIQETQYF; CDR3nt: TGCAGTGCTAGAAAGCGGATTCAAGAGACCCAGTACTTC
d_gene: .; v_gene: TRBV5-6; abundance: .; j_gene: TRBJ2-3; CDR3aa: CASSLDQDRTDTQYF; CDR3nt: TGTGCCAGCAGCTTGGATCAGGATCGCACAGATACGCAGTATTTT
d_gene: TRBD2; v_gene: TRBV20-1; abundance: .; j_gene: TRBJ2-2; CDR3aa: CSARTSGIGTGELFF; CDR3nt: TGCAGTGCTAGGACTAGCGGGATTGGGACCGGGGAGCTGTTTTTT
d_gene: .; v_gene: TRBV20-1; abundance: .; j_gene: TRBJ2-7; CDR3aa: CSAEAASALIYEQYF; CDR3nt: TGCAGTGCTGAGGCGGCTAGCGCGTTAATCTACGAGCAGTACTTC
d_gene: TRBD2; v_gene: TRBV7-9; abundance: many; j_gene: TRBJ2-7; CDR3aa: CASGGLAGADSYEQYF; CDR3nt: TGTGCCAGCGGGGGACTAGCGGGAGCGGACTCCTACGAGCAGTACTTC
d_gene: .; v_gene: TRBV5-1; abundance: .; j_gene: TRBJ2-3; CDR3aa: CASSDRTGTTDTQYF; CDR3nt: TGCGCCAGCAGCGATCGGACGGGAACCACAGATACGCAGTATTTT
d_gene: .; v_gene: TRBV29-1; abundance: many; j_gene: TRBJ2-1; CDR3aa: CSVVTYNEQFF; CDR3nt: TGCAGCGTTGTCACCTACAATGAGCAGTTCTTC
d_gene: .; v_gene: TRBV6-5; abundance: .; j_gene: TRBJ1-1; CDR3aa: CASSHSRSAEAFF; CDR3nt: TGTGCCAGCAGTCACAGTCGGTCAGCTGAAGCTTTCTTT
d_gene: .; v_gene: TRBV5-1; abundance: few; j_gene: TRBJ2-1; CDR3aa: CASSLDAGPNEQFF; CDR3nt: TGCGCCAGCAGCTTGGATGCAGGGCCTAATGAGCAGTTCTTC
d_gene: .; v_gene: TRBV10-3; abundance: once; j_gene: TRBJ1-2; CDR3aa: CAISEQAGGLPF; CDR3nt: TGTGCCATCAGTGAGCAGGCGGGGGGTCTCCCCTTC
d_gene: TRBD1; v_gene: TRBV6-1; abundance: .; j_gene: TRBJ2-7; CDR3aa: CASRDRGPNLPYEQYF; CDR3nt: TGTGCCAGCAGGGACAGGGGCCCTAATCTTCCCTACGAGCAGTACTTC
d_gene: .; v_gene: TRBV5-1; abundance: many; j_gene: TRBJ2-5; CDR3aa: CASSPSTHQETQYF; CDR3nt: TGCGCCAGCAGCCCTTCGACCCACCAAGAGACCCAGTACTTC
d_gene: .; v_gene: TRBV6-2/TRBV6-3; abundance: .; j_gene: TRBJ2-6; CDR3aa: CASSYGFTAYYSGANVLTF; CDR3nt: TGTGCCAGCAGTTACGGTTTCACAGCCTACTACTCTGGGGCCAACGTCCTGACTTTC
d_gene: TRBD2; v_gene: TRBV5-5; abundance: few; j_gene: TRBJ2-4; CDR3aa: CASSSLGLAGAKNIQYF; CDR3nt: TGTGCCAGCAGCTCCCTGGGGCTAGCGGGAGCCAAAAACATTCAGTACTTC
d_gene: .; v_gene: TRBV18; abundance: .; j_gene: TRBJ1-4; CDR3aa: CASSRRNPRGYSEKLFF; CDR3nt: TGTGCCAGCTCACGTAGGAACCCGCGAGGGTACTCAGAAAAACTGTTTTTT
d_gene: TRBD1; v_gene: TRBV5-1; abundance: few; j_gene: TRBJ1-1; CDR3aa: CASSFTGTGVTEAFF; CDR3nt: TGCGCCAGCAGCTTTACCGGGACAGGGGTAACTGAAGCTTTCTTT
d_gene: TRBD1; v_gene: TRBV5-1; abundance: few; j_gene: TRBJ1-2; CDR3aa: CASRRDSGEYGYTF; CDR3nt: TGCGCCAGCAGGCGGGACAGCGGGGAATATGGCTACACCTTC
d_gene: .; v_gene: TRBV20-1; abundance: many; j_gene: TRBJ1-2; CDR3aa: CSAGGQLDGYTF; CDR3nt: TGCAGTGCGGGAGGACAGCTTGACGGCTACACCTTC
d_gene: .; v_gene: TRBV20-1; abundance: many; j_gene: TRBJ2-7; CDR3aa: CSASSGTYEQYF; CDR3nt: TGCAGTGCTAGTTCGGGAACCTACGAGCAGTACTTC
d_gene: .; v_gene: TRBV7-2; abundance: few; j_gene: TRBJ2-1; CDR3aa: CASSFTSDSYNEQFF; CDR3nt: TGTGCCAGCAGCTTTACCTCGGACAGTTACAATGAGCAGTTCTTC
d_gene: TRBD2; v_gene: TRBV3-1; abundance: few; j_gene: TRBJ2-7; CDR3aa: CASSQGTSEVEQYF; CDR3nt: TGTGCCAGCAGCCAAGGGACTAGCGAGGTCGAGCAGTACTTC
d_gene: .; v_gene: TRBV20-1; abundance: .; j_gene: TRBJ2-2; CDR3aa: CSALLGNTGELFF; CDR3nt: TGCAGTGCACTGCTAGGGAACACCGGGGAGCTGTTTTTT
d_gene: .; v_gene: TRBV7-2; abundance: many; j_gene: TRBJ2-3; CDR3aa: CASSQFGSTDTQYF; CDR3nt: TGTGCCAGCAGCCAATTTGGCAGCACAGATACGCAGTATTTT
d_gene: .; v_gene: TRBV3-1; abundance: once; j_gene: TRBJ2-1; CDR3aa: CASSLEVQPYNEQFF; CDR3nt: TGTGCCAGCAGCCTCGAGGTCCAACCTTACAATGAGCAGTTCTTC
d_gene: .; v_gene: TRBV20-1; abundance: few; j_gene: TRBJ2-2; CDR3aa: CSADDSGTGELFF; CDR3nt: TGCAGTGCAGACGACAGCGGCACCGGGGAGCTGTTTTTT
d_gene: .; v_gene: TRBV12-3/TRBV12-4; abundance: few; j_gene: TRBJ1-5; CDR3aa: CASSFTRDMYQPQHF; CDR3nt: TGTGCCAGCAGTTTTACCCGGGACATGTATCAGCCCCAGCATTTT
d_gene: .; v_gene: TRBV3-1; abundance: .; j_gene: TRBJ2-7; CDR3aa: CASSQPAGHTYEQYF; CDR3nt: TGTGCCAGCAGCCAACCAGCGGGTCACACCTACGAGCAGTACTTC
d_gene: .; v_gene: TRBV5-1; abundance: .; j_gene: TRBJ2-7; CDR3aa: CASSLEDTPIYEQYF; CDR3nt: TGCGCCAGCAGCTTGGAGGACACTCCCATCTACGAGCAGTACTTC
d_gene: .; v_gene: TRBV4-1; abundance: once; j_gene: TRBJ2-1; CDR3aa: CARSHRTSGLLYNEQFF; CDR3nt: TGCGCCCGCAGCCACCGTACCAGCGGACTATTATACAATGAGCAGTTCTTC
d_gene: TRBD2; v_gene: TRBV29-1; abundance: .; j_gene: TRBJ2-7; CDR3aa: CSVGTSGLEQYF; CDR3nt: TGCAGCGTTGGAACTAGCGGTCTCGAGCAGTACTTC
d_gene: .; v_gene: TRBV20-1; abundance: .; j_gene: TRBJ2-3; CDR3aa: CSAQHRGAPDTQYF; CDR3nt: TGCAGTGCACAACACCGGGGGGCCCCAGATACGCAGTATTTT
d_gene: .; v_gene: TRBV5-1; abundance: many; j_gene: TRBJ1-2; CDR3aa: CASSLQAAVDNYGYTF; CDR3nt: TGCGCCAGCAGCTTACAGGCAGCCGTCGATAACTATGGCTACACCTTC
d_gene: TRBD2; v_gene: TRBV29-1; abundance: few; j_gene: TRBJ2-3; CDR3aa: CSAQTSSTDTQYF; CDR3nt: TGCAGCGCTCAGACTAGCAGCACAGATACGCAGTATTTT
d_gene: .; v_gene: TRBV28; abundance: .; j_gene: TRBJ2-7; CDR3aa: CASSLAGTIYEQHF; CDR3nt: TGTGCCAGCAGTTTGGCTGGAACGATTTACGAGCAGCACTTC
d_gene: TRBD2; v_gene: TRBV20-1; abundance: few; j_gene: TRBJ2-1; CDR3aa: CSARDKDGLAGVSEQFF; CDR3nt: TGCAGTGCTAGAGATAAGGATGGACTAGCGGGAGTTTCTGAGCAGTTCTTC
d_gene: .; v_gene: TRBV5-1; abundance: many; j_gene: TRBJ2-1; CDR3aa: CASSPLAADNEQFF; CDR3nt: TGCGCCAGCAGCCCATTAGCGGCCGACAATGAGCAGTTCTTC
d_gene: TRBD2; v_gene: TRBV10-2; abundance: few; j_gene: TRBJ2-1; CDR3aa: CASSMTSSYNEQFF; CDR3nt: TGCGCCAGCAGTATGACTAGCTCTTACAATGAGCAGTTCTTC
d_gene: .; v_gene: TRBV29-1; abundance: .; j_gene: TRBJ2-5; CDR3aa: CSVLPGQETQYF; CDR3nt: TGCAGCGTTCTGCCCGGGCAAGAGACCCAGTACTTC
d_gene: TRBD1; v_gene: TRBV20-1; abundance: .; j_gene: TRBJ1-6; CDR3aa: CSAIRDRDPRSPLHF; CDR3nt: TGCAGTGCCATCCGGGACAGGGACCCGAGATCACCCCTCCACTTT
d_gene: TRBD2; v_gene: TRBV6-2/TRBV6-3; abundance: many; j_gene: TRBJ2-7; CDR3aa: CASSRDLAGVLSEQYF; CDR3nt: TGTGCCAGCAGCCGTGACTTGGCGGGAGTTTTATCCGAGCAGTACTTC